These 15 T cell receptor beta chains share one sample of origin, sequenced in a study of T-cell reconstitution after alpha-beta-depleted transplantation in children. Preparation of the TCRbeta library used unique molecular identifiers. TCRdb passed the PCR reads through MiXCR, listing each CDR3 protein once. This table has about 600,000 distinct CDR3 sequences, 13% appearing once. This specimen consisted of PBMCs, mostly from graft donor cells, obtained 360 days after TCRalphabeta/CD19-depleted stem cell transplant. The receptors here all came from a male patient younger than 18 who had a stem cell transplant for acute myeloid leukemia, so the T cells may come from the graft donor.

In this sample, this clonotype turned up a few times. CDR3 bases: TGTGCCAGCAGCCTTATAGCGGAAGGCTACAATGAGCAGTTCTTC. This gives the protein CASSLIAEGYNEQFF. The chain is built from TRBV28 and TRBJ2-1; maybe TRBD2 (6 bases). The CDR3 is made up of 15 amino acids. Germline V lookup: CDR1 MDHEN, CDR2 SYDVKM. Trimming left V 6 bases short and J 3 bases short, with 15 bases between. The variable domain in full, completed from reference TRBV28 and TRBJ2-1, reads DVKVTQSSRYLVKRTGEKVFLECVQDMDHENMFWYRQDPGLGLRLIYFSYDVKMKEKGDIPEGYSVSREKKERFSLILESASTNQTSMYLCASSLIAEGYNEQFFGPGTRLTVL.

The chain has TRBV6-5 and TRBJ2-7; D not certain. The CDR3 sequence is 14 residues long. Per germline, CDR1 MNHEY and CDR2 SVGAGI. Trimming left V 2 bases short and J 4 bases short, with 12 bases between. The CDR3 loop is CASSYRNPGYEQYF. The CDR3 nucleotides read TGTGCCAGCAGTTACCGAAATCCCGGGTACGAGCAGTACTTC.

This clonotype has a handful of counts. This rearrangement joins TRBV4-3 to TRBJ2-7; maybe TRBD2 (6 bases). This CDR3 comprises 13 residues. CDR1 and CDR2 (germline): LGHNA, YSLEER. With 1 base removed from V and 7 bases from J, the gap between germline ends came to 11 bases. CDR3 nucleotides: TGCGCCAGCAGCCAAGCGCGACTAGGTGAGCAGTACTTC. Translation: CASSQARLGEQYF.

This clonotype appeared a few times. The chain has TRBV5-1 and TRBJ2-7; D call uncertain. This CDR3 is 15 amino acids long. The germline gives CDR1 SGHRS, CDR2 YFSETQ. V lost 0 bases, J lost 0 bases, and 10 bases lay in between. In DNA, the CDR3 is TGCGCCAGCAGCTTGGAGGCCTATGTCTCCTACGAGCAGTACTTC. Residues: CASSLEAYVSYEQYF.

In its sample, this clonotype was seen a few times. The chain uses TRBV5-1 and TRBJ2-7; possible D gene TRBD2, 6 bases. V was trimmed by 0 bases and J by 6 bases, leaving 25 bases between them. This CDR3 region has 18 residues. CDR1 and CDR2 (germline): SGHRS, YFSETQ. This CDR3 reads CASSLAGVAPGLLVEQYF. The CDR3 nucleotides read TGCGCCAGCAGCTTGGCCGGGGTGGCCCCGGGACTCCTTGTCGAGCAGTACTTC.

The chain carries TRBV28 and TRBJ2-1, with a possible D match to TRBD1 (5 bases). The CDR3 has 15 amino acids. Germline V gene sequence: CDR1 MDHEN, CDR2 SYDVKM. The V end lost 0 bases, the J end lost 7 bases, and 13 bases lay between the germline ends. The chain's CDR3 is CASSLWEGATNEQFF. CDR3 nucleotides: TGTGCCAGCAGTTTATGGGAAGGGGCAACGAATGAGCAGTTCTTC.

This clonotype was recorded at least ten times. The CDR3 coding sequence is TGCAGTGCTAGAGATGAGAACTACGAGCAGTACTTC. This gives the protein CSARDENYEQYF. The rearrangement uses TRBV20-1 and TRBJ2-7, with D uncertain. Per germline, CDR1 DFQATT and CDR2 SNEGSKA (reference sequence). CDR3 length: 12 amino acids. V was shortened by 0 bases and J by 3 bases, with 6 bases between the two germline ends.

V gene TRBV7-9 combines with J gene TRBJ2-2; possible D gene TRBD1, 6 bases. The CDR3 length is 13 residues. The V gene lost 5 bases and the J gene lost 5 bases, with 9 bases spanning the gap. Looked up from germline, CDR1 is SEHNR and CDR2 is FQNEAQ (reference sequence). CDR3 sequence (DNA): TGTGCCAGCAGCGCTACAGGGACCGGGGAGCTGTTTTTT. Its protein is CASSATGTGELFF. The entire variable domain, with the rest obtained from reference TRBV7-9 and TRBJ2-2, is as follows: DTGVSQNPRHKITKRGQNVTFRCDPISEHNRLYWYRQTLGQGPEFLTYFQNEAQLEKSRLLSDRFSAERPKGSFSTLEIQRTEQGDSAMYLCASSATGTGELFFGEGSRLTVL.

This clonotype was found a few times. The rearrangement joins TRBV12-3 or TRBV12-4 to TRBJ1-5; D perhaps matches TRBD1 (5 bases). V was shortened by 2 bases and J by 2 bases, with 7 bases between the two germline ends. CDR3 length: 14 residues. The CDR3 DNA follows: TGTGCCAGCAGTTTAATGGGGCGCAATCAGCCCCAGCATTTT. As protein: CASSLMGRNQPQHF.

J is TRBJ2-1 and V is TRBV7-3, with 11 positions matching TRBD2. The CDR3 has 17 amino acids. In germline, CDR1 is SGHTA, CDR2 FQGTGA. Trimming took 5 bases from V and 8 from J; bases not matched to a gene: 14. DNA of the CDR3: TGTGCCAGCAGCCCGCGAAGTCTAGCGGGAGGAGGATATGAGCAGTTCTTC. This encodes CASSPRSLAGGGYEQFF.

This clonotype came up a few times. The chain uses TRBV4-3 and TRBJ2-1; TRBD2 might be the D (5 bases). The CDR3 has 14 amino acids. Trimming cost V 2 bases and J 9 bases, with 14 bases left between them. In germline, CDR1 is LGHNA, CDR2 YSLEER. DNA for the CDR3: TGCGCCAGCAGCCAACCAGGACTTTTCAGTGAGCAGTTCTTC. Protein sequence: CASSQPGLFSEQFF.

The chain combines TRBV18 with TRBJ1-4, with D tentatively TRBD1 (6 bases). This CDR3 has 13 amino acids. The germline CDR1 and CDR2 sequences are KGHSH and LQKENI. V lost 6 bases to trimming and J lost 7 bases, with 12 bases between them. CDR3 region: CASSKGGGEKLFF. Written as DNA, the CDR3 is TGTGCCAGCTCTAAAGGAGGGGGTGAAAAACTGTTTTTT.

This clonotype was recorded many times. The chain employs TRBV25-1 and TRBJ2-7, with a tentative D call TRBD1 (5 bases). Per the germline V gene, CDR1 is MGHDK and CDR2 is SYGVNS. Trimming took 4 bases from V and 5 from J, leaving 12 bases between them. This CDR3 comprises 13 residues. This chain's CDR3 is CASSGPGFDEQYF. CDR3 nucleotide sequence: TGTGCCAGCAGTGGGCCAGGGTTTGACGAGCAGTACTTC.

This chain joins TRBV6-2 or TRBV6-3 and TRBJ2-7; 7 bases line up with TRBD1. V was clipped by 0 bases and J by 2 bases; unmatched bases: 7. The CDR3 loop spans 16 amino acids. Germline-derived CDR1 and CDR2 are MNHEY and SVGEGT. DNA for the CDR3: TGTGCCAGCAGTTACTCGACAGGGCCCTCCCCCTACGAGCAGTACTTC. Translating it yields CASSYSTGPSPYEQYF.

This clonotype was counted a few times. The V and J genes are TRBV5-4 and TRBJ1-1, with no clear D. The germline V and J ends were trimmed by 0 bases and 2 bases, with 8 bases remaining between them. Germline lookup yields CDR1 SGHNT and CDR2 YYREEE (reference sequence). The CDR3 covers 14 residues. The CDR3 DNA sequence: TGTGCCAGCAGCTTGGTAGCCCCCAACACTGAAGCTTTCTTT. Translated: CASSLVAPNTEAFF.